A selection of T cell receptor beta chains follows, all from one sample in a study of T cell responses to AZD1222 COVID-19 vaccine. Some clones are missing from TCRdb's copy, which holds only in-frame ones; the method was immunoSEQ multiplex PCR. This table holds approximately 120,000 clones, more than 70% found once. The sequences come from peripheral blood, collected 28 days after the second AZD1222 dose. The receptors shown here come from an adult who received the AZD1222 COVID-19 vaccine. Both conserved end residues are part of each CDR3. D genes are given only for firm matches. Clone size is not always given. Where it is, it says once, few, many or a class for expanded clones.

D gene,clone size,J gene,V gene,CDR3 DNA,CDR3 protein
NA,NA,TRBJ1-2,TRBV5-4,TGTGCCAGCAGCTTGGAATCGGTAGACTATGGCTACACCTTC,CASSLESVDYGYTF
NA,NA,TRBJ1-6,TRBV15,TGTGCCACCAGCAAAAAGAAACAGGGCTACTATAATTCACCCCTCCACTTT,CATSKKKQGYYNSPLHF
NA,NA,TRBJ1-4,TRBV4-3,TGCGCCAGCAGCCAAGATCTCACGGTTTCTAATGAAAAACTGTTTTTT,CASSQDLTVSNEKLFF
NA,NA,TRBJ2-7,TRBV5-1,TGCGCCAGCAGCGGTACAGGGTCCCACGAGCAGTACTTC,CASSGTGSHEQYF
TRBD1,NA,TRBJ2-7,TRBV7-2,TGTGCCAGCAGCTTAGGCAGGGGGCTCTACGAGCAGTACTTC,CASSLGRGLYEQYF
TRBD1,NA,TRBJ2-7,TRBV18,TGTGCCAGCTCTGCCAGGGCAGGGACAGGGGGCGCGGGAGAGCAGTACTTC,CASSARAGTGGAGEQYF
NA,NA,TRBJ2-7,TRBV7-2,TGTGCCAGCAGCTTAGAGCGGGTTCCCTACGAGCAGTACTTC,CASSLERVPYEQYF
TRBD1,NA,TRBJ1-2,TRBV5-6,TGTGCCAGCAGCCCCATAGGGGGGACAGCTCTTGGGAATTATGGCTACACCTTC,CASSPIGGTALGNYGYTF
TRBD2,NA,TRBJ2-2,TRBV4-2,TGTGCCAGCAGCGTGCGGGAGGGCCGGGGCGGGGAGCTGTTTTTT,CASSVREGRGGELFF
NA,once,TRBJ2-5,TRBV20-1,TGCAGTGCTACTCCGAAAGAGACCCAGTACTTC,CSATPKETQYF
NA,NA,TRBJ1-5,TRBV19,TGTGCCAGTAGTATAAAGTCAGGAGCTCATCAGCCCCAGCATTTT,CASSIKSGAHQPQHF
NA,NA,TRBJ1-1,TRBV6-5,TGTGCCAGCTCAACAAAGGGGAACACTGAAGCTTTCTTT,CASSTKGNTEAFF
NA,NA,TRBJ1-5,TRBV6-5,TGTGCCAGCAGTTCACGCTATAGCAATCAGCCCCAGCATTTT,CASSSRYSNQPQHF
NA,NA,TRBJ1-1,TRBV12-3/TRBV12-4,TGTGCCAGCAGTTTTGGCGGCACTGAAGCTTTCTTT,CASSFGGTEAFF
NA,NA,TRBJ1-5,TRBV7-9,TGTGCCAGCAGCTTGGCCGGGGGTGGCAATCAGCCCCAGCATTTT,CASSLAGGGNQPQHF
NA,NA,TRBJ1-5,TRBV27,TGTGCCAGCAGTTCCGGGACGGGCAATCAGCCCCAGCATTTT,CASSSGTGNQPQHF
NA,NA,TRBJ1-4,TRBV7-8,TGTGCCAGCACCCACCTTTCGGGAAGGTCTGACGAAAAACTGTTTTTT,CASTHLSGRSDEKLFF
TRBD2,NA,TRBJ2-2,TRBV23-1,TGCGCCAGCAAAGGACTAGCGGGGGGCGACAACACCGGGGAGCTGTTTTTT,CASKGLAGGDNTGELFF
NA,NA,TRBJ2-5,TRBV5-1,TGCGCCAGCAGCTTATGGTGGGGGCCAGAGACCCAGTACTTC,CASSLWWGPETQYF
NA,few,TRBJ1-1,TRBV18,TGTGCCAGCTCACCCCAAGACGTCATGAACACTGAAGCTTTCTTT,CASSPQDVMNTEAFF
TRBD1,NA,TRBJ2-2,TRBV19,TGTGCCAGCAGATCCTGGACAGGGCATGACGGGGAGCTGTTTTTT,CASRSWTGHDGELFF
TRBD2,NA,TRBJ2-4,TRBV5-1,TGCGCCAGCAGCATTGGGACTAGCGGCAAAAACATTCAGTACTTC,CASSIGTSGKNIQYF
NA,NA,TRBJ1-5,TRBV7-9,TGTGCCAGCAGCGCGAAGGGGCCCCAGCATTTT,CASSAKGPQHF
NA,NA,TRBJ2-7,TRBV5-8,TGTGCCAGCAGCTTGGTGCAGGGCCGCCTCCGCGAGCAGTACTTC,CASSLVQGRLREQYF
NA,NA,TRBJ1-4,TRBV5-5,TGTGCCAGCAGCGCCGGCCAGGGGTGGGAAAAACTGTTTTTT,CASSAGQGWEKLFF
NA,NA,TRBJ2-5,TRBV7-9,TGTGCCAGCAGCTTACAGGGGCGGCCAGAGACCCAGTACTTC,CASSLQGRPETQYF
NA,few,TRBJ2-3,TRBV2,TGTGCCAGCGCTAACGGACGGCTCACAGATACGCAGTATTTT,CASANGRLTDTQYF
NA,NA,TRBJ1-1,TRBV6-4,TGTGCCAGCAGAGAGGCTGTAAACACTGAAGCTTTCTTT,CASREAVNTEAFF
NA,NA,TRBJ1-2,TRBV6-5,TGTGCCAGCAGACACACCCATAACTATGGCTACACCTTC,CASRHTHNYGYTF
TRBD1,few,TRBJ1-6,TRBV19,TGTGCCAGTTGCGACAGGGTGAATTCACCCCTCCACTTT,CASCDRVNSPLHF
NA,NA,TRBJ1-1,TRBV7-9,TGTGCCAGCAGCACAGAACAGGGTAGGACTGAAGCTTTCTTT,CASSTEQGRTEAFF
NA,NA,TRBJ1-1,TRBV5-1,TGCGCCAGCGGTTTCGGGGACGAGGGAAACACTGAAGCTTTCTTT,CASGFGDEGNTEAFF
TRBD1,once,TRBJ1-5,TRBV27,TGTGCCAGCAGTACCTACAGGGGTCAGCCCCAGCATTTT,CASSTYRGQPQHF
NA,once,TRBJ2-2,TRBV7-7,TGTGCCAGCAGCTTAAGTTGGGCTCAGCCCGGGGAGCTGTTTTTT,CASSLSWAQPGELFF
TRBD1,NA,TRBJ2-1,TRBV7-9,TGTGCCAGCAGCCCCAGGACAGGGAAGGGACACAATGAGCAGTTCTTC,CASSPRTGKGHNEQFF
NA,NA,TRBJ2-7,TRBV7-2,TGTGCCAGCAGCCAACCTAGCGTCCCTTCCGAGCAGTACTTC,CASSQPSVPSEQYF
TRBD2,NA,TRBJ2-3,TRBV18,TGTGCCAGCTCACCGACGACTAGCGGGGGCCCGGGGACAGATACGCAGTATTTT,CASSPTTSGGPGTDTQYF
NA,NA,TRBJ2-2,TRBV7-6,TGTGCCAGCAGCTTAGGGCGGGGTTTTAGGCCTCCCACCGGGGAGCTGTTTTTT,CASSLGRGFRPPTGELFF
TRBD2,NA,TRBJ2-7,TRBV5-1,TGCGCCAGCAGCTTGGGACAGACTAGCGGGACTTACGAGCAGTACTTC,CASSLGQTSGTYEQYF
NA,NA,TRBJ1-2,TRBV4-1,TGCGCCAGCAGCCACAGGGACGACTATGGCTACACCTTC,CASSHRDDYGYTF
NA,NA,TRBJ2-5,TRBV27,TGTGCCAGCAGTTTTTCGGGATCTCCCGAGGGAGAGACCCAGTACTTC,CASSFSGSPEGETQYF
TRBD1,NA,TRBJ2-2,TRBV18,TGTGCCAGCTCAACGACAGGGTCCGGGGAGCTGTTTTTT,CASSTTGSGELFF
TRBD2,few,TRBJ2-3,TRBV4-3,TGCGCCAGCAGCCGACTAGCGGGAGGTCTTGATACGCAGTATTTT,CASSRLAGGLDTQYF
NA,NA,TRBJ2-7,TRBV28,TGTGCCAGCAGTTCAGGGCGTCACGAGCAGTACTTC,CASSSGRHEQYF
NA,NA,TRBJ1-2,TRBV13,TGTGCCAGCAGCAACAAAGGGCAGAGCTATGGCTACACCTTC,CASSNKGQSYGYTF
NA,NA,TRBJ2-7,TRBV18,TGTGCCAGCTCACCTCTTGGCCAACTAGACAGCGCACCCGGGTACGAGCAGTACTTC,CASSPLGQLDSAPGYEQYF
NA,NA,TRBJ1-2,TRBV5-4,TGTGCCAGCAGCTGGGGGACTCCTCGGGACTATGGCTACACCTTC,CASSWGTPRDYGYTF
NA,NA,TRBJ2-1,TRBV18,TGTGCCAGCTCACCACCGTTTAGAAGTGAGCAGTTCTTC,CASSPPFRSEQFF
TRBD2,NA,TRBJ2-7,TRBV6-2/TRBV6-3,TGTGCCAGCAGTTACTCAAAGACTAGCGGGATGTACGAGCAGTACTTC,CASSYSKTSGMYEQYF
NA,once,TRBJ1-3,TRBV18,TGTGCCAGCTCACCAATTTCGGAAAACACCATATATTTT,CASSPISENTIYF
TRBD1,NA,TRBJ2-7,TRBV7-9,TGTGCCAGCAGAGGACAGGGGCCCTACGAGCAGTACTTC,CASRGQGPYEQYF
NA,NA,TRBJ2-3,TRBV28,TGTGCCAGCCGAAAGGCCCTGAGGACAGATACGCAGTATTTT,CASRKALRTDTQYF
TRBD1,NA,TRBJ2-3,TRBV7-3,TGTGCCAGCAGCCAGGGGGCTGACGGCACAGATACGCAGTATTTT,CASSQGADGTDTQYF
NA,NA,TRBJ1-3,TRBV19,TGTGCCAGTAGTGGCCGGTCTTTCAACCCTGGAAACACCATATATTTT,CASSGRSFNPGNTIYF
NA,NA,TRBJ2-7,TRBV6-2/TRBV6-3,TGTGCCAGCAGCTTCGGTCCAACCTACGAGCAGTACTTC,CASSFGPTYEQYF
TRBD2,NA,TRBJ2-7,TRBV4-3,TGCGCCAGCAGCCAGATAACTAGCGGATACGAGCAGTACTTC,CASSQITSGYEQYF
NA,NA,TRBJ1-2,TRBV25-1,TGTGCCAGCAGTGGAGGGTATCATGGCTACACCTTC,CASSGGYHGYTF
NA,NA,TRBJ2-7,TRBV6-6,TGTGCCAGTGGGGGGGGCACAGAGTACTCCTACGAGCAGTACTTC,CASGGGTEYSYEQYF
TRBD1,NA,TRBJ1-2,TRBV6-4,TGTGCCAGCACCCTTACGGATTTCGACAGGGAAGATGGCTACACCTTC,CASTLTDFDREDGYTF